These 30 T cell receptor beta chains share one sample of origin, sequenced in a study of OX40 agonist ivuxolimab in advanced cancers. Libraries were prepared by immunoSEQ multiplex PCR; TCRdb keeps only in-frame clonotypes and omits some of them. The table shows tens of thousands of clones, with around nine tenths occurring only once. Sequenced material: CD4+ or CD8+ T cells sorted from blood, taken in a trial of the OX40 agonist ivuxolimab. The source is an adult with an advanced solid tumor such as melanoma, head and neck, liver or kidney cancer.

J is TRBJ2-1 and V is TRBV19; 7 bases fit TRBD1. Germline V gene lookup returns CDR1 LNHDA and CDR2 SQIVND (reference sequence). Trimming removed 4 bases from V and 9 bases from J; junction bases left unmatched: 3. The CDR3 contains 12 residues. The CDR3 spells CASSRGTVEQFF. DNA for the CDR3: TGTGCCAGTAGTAGGGGGACAGTTGAGCAGTTCTTC.

This sequence joins TRBV11-2 and TRBJ1-2; possibly TRBD1 for D (6 bases). The CDR3 length is 12 residues. The germline V gene encodes CDR1 SGHAT and CDR2 FQNNGV. V was pared by 4 bases and J by 6 bases, with 9 bases between. The CDR3 DNA follows: TGTGCCAGCAGCTCTGAGGGGGATGGCTACACCTTC. Its translation is CASSSEGDGYTF.

This clone has more than one count but fewer than ten. The chain links TRBV27 to TRBJ2-7; weak D call: TRBD1 (6 bases). V was clipped by 5 bases and J by 2 bases, with 13 bases between them. The CDR3 contains 14 residues. The germline CDR1 and CDR2 sequences are MNHEY and SMNVEV (reference sequence). The DNA of the CDR3 is TGTGCCAGCAGTCCTCAGGGACAAGCCTACGAGCAGTACTTC. Protein sequence: CASSPQGQAYEQYF.

This chain uses TRBV11-2 with TRBJ1-2; D is perhaps TRBD1 (5 bases). Germline CDR1 and CDR2: SGHAT and FQNNGV. The CDR3 sequence is 13 residues long. V was shortened by 5 bases and J by 7 bases, with 14 bases between the two germline ends. This CDR3 is CASSPDSYFGYTF. CDR3 in DNA: TGTGCCAGCAGCCCAGACAGTTACTTTGGCTACACCTTC.

The gene calls are TRBV4-2 and TRBJ2-7; tentatively, D is TRBD1 (5 bases). Germline V lookup: CDR1 LGHNA, CDR2 YNFKEQ. This CDR3 has 15 amino acids. V lost 0 bases to trimming and J lost 2 bases, with 11 bases between them. CDR3 in amino acids: CASSQDRQFTYEQYF. For the CDR3, the DNA is TGTGCCAGCAGCCAAGACCGACAGTTCACCTACGAGCAGTACTTC.

The rearrangement links TRBV27 to TRBJ2-5, with D perhaps assigned TRBD1 or TRBD2 (6 bases each). The assigned J gene may be wrong: the sequence end matches TRBJ2-7 better. This CDR3 region has 16 residues. Germline V gene data show CDR1 as MNHEY and CDR2 as SMNVEV (reference sequence). The CDR3 region is CASTSARRDNFHEQYF. The CDR3 nucleotides read TGTGCCAGCACCTCCGCGAGGCGGGACAACTTCCACGAGCAGTACTTC.

V and J are TRBV19 and TRBJ2-1, with 9 positions matching TRBD2. Germline CDR1 and CDR2: LNHDA and SQIVND (reference sequence). The CDR3 consists of 17 residues. V lost 6 bases, J lost 7 bases, and 16 bases stayed unmatched. The CDR3 spells CASRTNRREGLGNEQFF. Written as DNA, the CDR3 is TGTGCCAGTAGAACCAATCGGCGGGAGGGCCTGGGGAATGAGCAGTTCTTC.

The V and J genes are TRBV27 and TRBJ1-3, with D possibly being TRBD1 (5 bases). Trimming took 2 bases from V and 10 from J, leaving 12 bases between them. Germline CDR1 and CDR2: MNHEY and SMNVEV (reference sequence). The CDR3 is 13 amino acids. CDR3 amino acids: CASSLVPGGTIYF. In DNA, the CDR3 is TGTGCCAGCAGTTTAGTTCCCGGGGGGACCATATATTTT.

V is TRBV28 and J is TRBJ2-1; 10 bases agree with TRBD1. There are 12 residues in the CDR3. CDR1 is MDHEN, CDR2 SYDVKM, per germline. The J segment lost 16 bases and the V segment lost 8 bases, leaving 11 bases of the junction unmatched. CDR3 protein: CASVQGQGMNFF. The CDR3, as DNA: TGTGCCAGCGTTCAGGGACAGGGGATGAACTTCTTC.

The table lists this clone with a count of one. The V and J genes are TRBV6-6 and TRBJ2-1, with 11 bases aligning to TRBD2. The germline V gene encodes CDR1 MNHNY and CDR2 SVGAGI (reference sequence). V lost 6 bases to trimming and J lost 5 bases; unmatched junction nucleotides: 0. This CDR3 region has 13 residues. The CDR3 DNA reads as TGTGCCAGCAGGACTAGCGGGAACAATGAGCAGTTCTTC. Encoded protein: CASRTSGNNEQFF.

The chain combines TRBV5-6 with TRBJ2-1; D perhaps matches TRBD1 (6 bases). In germline, CDR1 is SGHDT, CDR2 YYEEEE. The CDR3 spans 15 residues. The V gene lost 1 base and the J gene lost 0 bases, with 8 bases spanning the gap. As DNA, the CDR3 is TGTGCCAGCAGCTTGAGAGGGGGCTCCTACAATGAGCAGTTCTTC. Protein sequence: CASSLRGGSYNEQFF.

The chain joins TRBV15 to TRBJ2-2, with TRBD1 matching 7 bases. The V gene end was trimmed by 0 bases and the J gene end by 4 bases; junction bases not matched to a gene: 5. From germline, CDR1 is LNHNV and CDR2 YYDKDF (reference sequence). CDR3 length equals 16 residues. CDR3 residues: CATSRDGDSLTGELFF. In DNA form, the CDR3 reads TGTGCCACCAGCAGAGATGGGGACAGTCTCACCGGGGAGCTGTTTTTT.

The V call is TRBV6-6, the J call TRBJ2-1; D may be TRBD1 (6 bases). The V gene lost 5 bases and the J gene lost 8 bases, with 13 bases spanning the gap. The CDR3 contains 13 residues. Germline V gene lookup returns CDR1 MNHNY and CDR2 SVGAGI (reference sequence). The CDR3 loop reads CASSMTGWYEQFF. The CDR3 DNA reads as TGTGCCAGCAGTATGACAGGCTGGTATGAGCAGTTCTTC.

The chain joins TRBV6-6 to TRBJ1-5, with 7 bases fitting TRBD1. Trimming cost V 10 bases and J 2 bases; bases outside gene matches: 8. Germline loops: CDR1 MNHNY, CDR2 SVGAGI (reference sequence). The CDR3 totals 14 residues. CDR3 residues: CATQGGAGNQPQHF. CDR3 sequence (DNA): TGTGCCACCCAGGGGGGGGCGGGCAATCAGCCCCAGCATTTT.

This chain joins TRBV28 and TRBJ2-4, with D perhaps matching TRBD1 or TRBD2 (5 bases each). CDR3 length equals 15 residues. Trimming stripped 0 bases from V and 9 bases from J, with 15 bases between. Germline V lookup: CDR1 MDHEN, CDR2 SYDVKM. CDR3 region: CASSLWSRDASIQYF. The CDR3 nucleotides read TGTGCCAGCAGTTTATGGTCCAGGGACGCAAGCATTCAGTACTTC.

The chain uses TRBV11-2 and TRBJ1-2, with D uncertain. This CDR3 has 14 residues. Germline lookup yields CDR1 SGHAT and CDR2 FQNNGV. V lost 5 bases and J lost 8, with 18 bases in between. CDR3 sequence (DNA): TGTGCCAGCAGCCCTTCCTCCCTGACGAAGGGCTACACCTTC. This sequence encodes CASSPSSLTKGYTF.

Here the CDR3 DNA reads TGTGCCAGCAGCACTTCGACCCCCGGGAGAGGGGGCGGTTGGTACGAGCAGTACTTC. It encodes CASSTSTPGRGGGWYEQYF. The genes are TRBV7-9 and TRBJ2-7, with D possibly being TRBD1 (7 bases). This CDR3 contains 19 residues. Germline loops: CDR1 SEHNR, CDR2 FQNEAQ (reference sequence). Trimming removed 5 bases at V and 4 bases at J, with 30 bases between.

The CDR3 region is CASSLDLTGEQYF. The DNA for the CDR3 is TGTGCCAGCAGCTTAGACTTAACCGGCGAGCAGTACTTC. The rearrangement joins TRBV7-2 to TRBJ2-7; no definite D call. The CDR3 sequence is 13 residues long. The germline V gene encodes CDR1 SGHTA and CDR2 FQGNSA. The V end lost 1 base, the J end lost 6 bases, and 10 bases lay between the germline ends.

The rearrangement links TRBV10-2 to TRBJ2-7; 8 positions match TRBD2. The J segment lost 3 bases and the V segment lost 4 bases, leaving 14 bases of the junction unmatched. This CDR3 region has 17 residues. Germline-derived CDR1 and CDR2 are WSHSY and SAAADI. CDR3 nucleotides: TGCGCCAGCAGTGCAAGCGGTGGGGGGACTAGTATCTACGAGCAGTACTTC. Translated, it gives CASSASGGGTSIYEQYF.

V and J are TRBV7-6 and TRBJ1-4; TRBD1 agrees at 9 bases. CDR1 SGHVS and CDR2 FNYEAQ come from the germline V gene. This CDR3 is built from 15 residues. V lost 5 bases, J lost 5 bases, and 6 bases stayed unmatched. The chain's CDR3 is CASSTGGTGNEKLFF. CDR3 sequence (DNA): TGTGCCAGCAGCACAGGGGGGACAGGGAATGAAAAACTGTTTTTT.

This chain joins TRBV4-1 and TRBJ1-2; TRBD1 is a possible D gene (5 bases). This CDR3 region has 14 residues. Germline CDR1 and CDR2: MGHRA and YSYEKL. V dropped 1 base and J dropped 4 bases, with 10 bases sitting between them. The CDR3 nucleotides read TGCGCCAGCAGCCAAGGAGGGGTCGGCTATGGCTACACCTTC. Amino acid sequence: CASSQGGVGYGYTF.

V and J are TRBV28 and TRBJ1-1, with D uncertain. This CDR3 region has 14 residues. V was trimmed by 7 bases and J by 6 bases, leaving 18 bases between them. Germline loops: CDR1 MDHEN, CDR2 SYDVKM. The CDR3 DNA follows: TGTGCCAGCACCTTGGGTGGAGGAGGGTCTGAAGCTTTCTTT. Translation gives CASTLGGGGSEAFF.

This chain joins TRBV9 and TRBJ2-1, with D possibly matching TRBD1 (5 bases). From germline, CDR1 is SGDLS and CDR2 YYNGEE. The CDR3 spans 13 residues. V was shortened by 0 bases and J by 4 bases, with 5 bases between the two germline ends. Here the CDR3 reads CASSVGTYNEQFF. In DNA form, the CDR3 reads TGTGCCAGCAGCGTAGGGACATACAATGAGCAGTTCTTC.

The chain has TRBV10-1 and TRBJ2-1; D possibly corresponds to TRBD1 (5 bases). The germline V and J ends were trimmed by 3 bases and 5 bases, with 17 bases remaining between them. The CDR3 has 16 residues. Germline values: CDR1 WNHNN, CDR2 SYGVQD (reference sequence). For the CDR3, the DNA is TGCGCCAGCAGTGAAGGCCTTAGACAGCTTGACAATGAGCAGTTCTTC. This encodes CASSEGLRQLDNEQFF.

This rearrangement joins TRBV6-1 to TRBJ2-3; D is perhaps TRBD2 (7 bases). Deletions cut 6 bases from V and 5 bases from J, with 12 bases between. This CDR3 is 13 amino acids long. Looked up from germline, CDR1 is MNHNS and CDR2 is SASEGT. CDR3 DNA sequence: TGTGCCAGCAGGGGGAGGGGGAGAGATACGCAGTATTTT. Translation gives CASRGRGRDTQYF.

The genes are TRBV4-1 and TRBJ2-7; D may be TRBD2 (6 bases). V was trimmed by 2 bases and J by 3 bases, leaving 14 bases between them. Germline V gives CDR1 MGHRA, CDR2 YSYEKL. CDR3 length: 15 residues. The CDR3 nucleotides are TGCGCCAGCAGCCAACCCGGGACTCTACGCTACGAGCAGTACTTC. Its translation is CASSQPGTLRYEQYF.

The V call is TRBV19, the J call TRBJ2-5; a weak D match, TRBD1 (6 bases). There are 16 residues in the CDR3. In germline, CDR1 is LNHDA, CDR2 SQIVND (reference sequence). Deletions cut 5 bases from V and 2 bases from J, with 18 bases between. In DNA, the CDR3 is TGTGCCAGTAGTCCTTCAGGGGCAGTTAGGCAAGAGACCCAGTACTTC. Protein: CASSPSGAVRQETQYF.

V is TRBV18 and J is TRBJ1-3; the D gene is possibly TRBD1 (6 bases). Between the trimmed V and J ends, which lost 5 bases and 0 bases, there was a span of 14 bases. CDR1 KGHSH and CDR2 LQKENI come from the germline V gene. This CDR3 is built from 16 residues. In nucleotides, the CDR3 is TGTGCCAGCTCATTTGGGACGGGGGCCTCTGGAAACACCATATATTTT. Residues: CASSFGTGASGNTIYF.

This chain uses TRBV10-3 with TRBJ2-7; D unresolved. Germline-derived CDR1 and CDR2 are ENHRY and SYGVKD. This CDR3 has 13 amino acids. Trimming took 7 bases from V and 5 from J, leaving 15 bases between them. CDR3: CAIKVKGGDEQYF. CDR3 coding DNA: TGTGCCATCAAGGTAAAAGGTGGGGACGAGCAGTACTTC.

The rearrangement links TRBV4-3 to TRBJ1-3, with 7 bases identical to TRBD1. The germline V gene encodes CDR1 LGHNA and CDR2 YSLEER. V gave up 3 bases and J gave up 2 bases; unmatched junction bases: 4. The CDR3 spans 15 residues. The CDR3 DNA is TGCGCCAGCAGCCAGCTGCAGGGGGCTGGAAACACCATATATTTT. As protein: CASSQLQGAGNTIYF.